The TCR beta chain under discussion was sequenced for a study of blood T cells in healthy people across ages. Extracted total RNA amounted to at least 5.5 micrograms for each sample. The CDR3 is made up of 11 amino acids. Germline V CDR1 and CDR2: SGHRS, YFSETQ. A second PCR of about 7 to 11 cycles used a sample-barcoded 5' primer and a J-beta primer mix. TCRdb redid the calling of the 5' RACE reads with MiXCR, one entry per CDR3 protein. Among 540,000 or so distinct CDR3 sequences listed, 25% to 30% were seen once. In this sample, this clonotype turned up a few times. Relative to the germline gene, one junction end is altered; a read error may explain this.

This clonotype was obtained from a woman in her seventies in good health. Specimen: blood. This chain joins TRBV5-1 and TRBJ2-7; no definite D call. CDR3 DNA: TGCGCCAGCAGCTTGGACTACGAGCGGTACTTC. Residues: CASSLDYERYF.